One sample yielded the 14 T cell receptor beta chains listed below, sequenced in a study of Ad26.COV2.S vaccination and SARS-CoV-2 variants. Using immunoSEQ multiplex PCR, the repertoire was profiled, and TCRdb retains in-frame clones only, with some absent. The data show about 350,000 clones, 80% to 90% seen once. Treatment noted: roughly 19 received Ad26.COV2.S at low or high dose, single or two shots; about 5 received placebo; per-sample allocation not given. Day 63 after the first injection of vaccine or placebo was the sampling time. The specimen comprised peripheral blood, sampled in a trial of Ad26.COV2.S vaccine versus placebo. The receptors were gathered from a person aged 18-65 years who received the Ad26.COV2.S COVID-19 vaccine or a placebo.

The chain recombines TRBV13 with TRBJ1-3; D not resolved. Deletions cut 5 bases from V and 0 bases from J, with 11 bases between. Germline CDR1 reads PRHDT; CDR2 reads FYEKMQ (reference sequence). The CDR3 runs to 15 residues. In nucleotides, the CDR3 is TGTGCCAGCAGCCATCCGGGAACCTCTGGAAACACCATATATTTT. It specifies CASSHPGTSGNTIYF.

The genes are TRBV6-5 and TRBJ1-6; a weak D match, TRBD1 (6 bases). The CDR3 is made up of 13 amino acids. V was shortened by 8 bases and J by 9 bases, with 14 bases between the two germline ends. The germline gives CDR1 MNHEY, CDR2 SVGAGI. CDR3 sequence reads: CASRQGGFSPLHF. The CDR3 nucleotides read TGTGCCAGCCGCCAAGGGGGGTTTTCACCCCTCCACTTT.

This clone appeared once. The chain recombines TRBV19 with TRBJ2-7; no reliable D call. CDR3 length: 14 residues. Trimming took off 1 base at V and 0 bases at J, with 7 bases between the two ends. Per germline, CDR1 LNHDA and CDR2 SQIVND (reference sequence). This chain's CDR3 is CASSIAATSYEQYF. The CDR3 region has the DNA TGTGCCAGTAGTATAGCGGCTACCTCCTACGAGCAGTACTTC.

The chain couples TRBV4-3 to TRBJ2-4; no clear D. The CDR3 length is 18 residues. Trimming stripped 0 bases from V and 3 bases from J, with 18 bases between. Germline-derived CDR1 and CDR2 are LGHNA and YSLEER. CDR3 sequence reads: CASSQDSLAGSDKNIQYF. In DNA, the CDR3 is TGCGCCAGCAGCCAAGATTCTCTTGCAGGATCTGACAAAAACATTCAGTACTTC.

In this sample, this clone turned up once. The rearrangement uses TRBV5-4 and TRBJ2-3; 12 nucleotides agree with TRBD2. Germline lookup yields CDR1 SGHNT and CDR2 YYREEE (reference sequence). The V gene end was trimmed by 0 bases and the J gene end by 3 bases; junction bases not matched to a gene: 8. The CDR3 is 18 residues long. CDR3 loop: CASSLGLGLAGSTDTQYF. Written as DNA, the CDR3 is TGTGCCAGCAGCTTGGGACTTGGACTAGCGGGGAGTACAGATACGCAGTATTTT.

The chain uses TRBV24-1 and TRBJ1-1; TRBD1 is a possible D gene (5 bases). The length of the CDR3 is 15 residues. Germline V gene lookup returns CDR1 KGHDR and CDR2 SFDVKD. The ends were cut back, 3 bases at V and 3 bases at J, with 13 bases in the middle. The CDR3: CATSDPGGGDTEAFF. In DNA form, the CDR3 reads TGTGCCACCAGTGATCCCGGTGGGGGGGACACTGAAGCTTTCTTT.

This clone was counted between two and nine times. This rearrangement joins TRBV10-2 to TRBJ2-7; the match to TRBD2 covers 10 bases. Trimming removed 7 bases from V and 4 bases from J; junction bases left unmatched: 7. The CDR3 consists of 14 residues. Germline V gives CDR1 WSHSY, CDR2 SAAADI. The CDR3 DNA sequence: TGCGCCAGCACGGGCTCAGCGGGGGGGTACGAGCAGTACTTC. Its protein product is CASTGSAGGYEQYF.

The chain links TRBV28 to TRBJ2-4; a weak D match, TRBD1 (6 bases). Trimming took off 8 bases at V and 4 bases at J, with 18 bases between the two ends. In germline, CDR1 is MDHEN, CDR2 SYDVKM. This CDR3 is 15 amino acids long. CDR3 loop: CASGTTGQQKNIQYF. As DNA, the CDR3 is TGTGCCAGCGGAACGACGGGACAACAGAAAAACATTCAGTACTTC. Looking up the rest from reference TRBV28 and TRBJ2-4 gives the full variable domain: DVKVTQSSRYLVKRTGEKVFLECVQDMDHENMFWYRQDPGLGLRLIYFSYDVKMKEKGDIPEGYSVSREKKERFSLILESASTNQTSMYLCASGTTGQQKNIQYFGAGTRLSVL.

This clone was seen just once. The V and J genes are TRBV4-3 and TRBJ1-6; a possible D gene is TRBD1 (6 bases). Germline assignment: CDR1 LGHNA and CDR2 YSLEER. The CDR3 is 16 residues long. Between the trimmed V and J ends, which lost 1 base and 7 bases, there was a span of 14 bases. CDR3 amino acids: CASSQARGSENSPLHF. The CDR3, as DNA: TGCGCCAGCAGCCAAGCCAGGGGCTCTGAGAATTCACCCCTCCACTTT.

This clone was seen a single time. CDR3 in DNA: TGTGCCAGCAGCAAAGCACGGCAGCAGTACTTC. Translated: CASSKARQQYF. The chain is built from TRBV21-1 and TRBJ2-7. TRBV21-1 is labeled a pseudogene. CDR3 size: 11 residues.

This chain connects TRBV29-1 to TRBJ2-1, with D unresolved. The CDR3 has 15 amino acids. With 6 bases removed from V and 0 bases from J, the gap between germline ends came to 15 bases. Germline V lookup: CDR1 SQVTM, CDR2 ANQGSEA. CDR3 residues: CSVQIPIGSYNEQFF. The CDR3 nucleotides are TGCAGCGTCCAGATCCCCATTGGCTCCTACAATGAGCAGTTCTTC.

This chain uses TRBV7-9 with TRBJ1-2; D remains ambiguous. Germline CDR1 is SEHNR and CDR2 is FQNEAQ (reference sequence). The CDR3 loop spans 14 amino acids. V was shortened by 0 bases and J by 5 bases, with 10 bases between the two germline ends. The CDR3: CASSLALAVYGYTF. DNA for the CDR3: TGTGCCAGCAGCTTAGCCCTCGCCGTGTATGGCTACACCTTC. The full variable domain, completed using reference TRBV7-9 and TRBJ1-2, is DTGVSQNPRHKITKRGQNVTFRCDPISEHNRLYWYRQTLGQGPEFLTYFQNEAQLEKSRLLSDRFSAERPKGSFSTLEIQRTEQGDSAMYLCASSLALAVYGYTFGSGTRLTVV.

V is TRBV6-5 and J is TRBJ1-2; D is perhaps TRBD1 (6 bases). The germline gives CDR1 MNHEY, CDR2 SVGAGI. There are 13 residues in the CDR3. Trimming cost V 6 bases and J 6 bases, with 14 bases left between them. The CDR3 spells CASRNRDTDGYTF. In nucleotides, the CDR3 is TGTGCCAGCAGAAACAGGGATACAGATGGCTACACCTTC.

This clone was detected a few times. This sequence joins TRBV19 and TRBJ2-5; tentative D call: TRBD1 (5 bases). This CDR3 is 16 amino acids long. V lost 6 bases, J lost 2 bases, and 19 bases lay in between. CDR1 and CDR2 from the germline V gene are LNHDA and SQIVND (reference sequence). CDR3 in amino acids: CASRQAGGRQQETQYF. CDR3 nucleotide sequence: TGTGCCAGTAGACAGGCAGGTGGACGGCAACAAGAGACCCAGTACTTC.